The T cell receptor beta chain described here comes from a study of T cell repertoires in cytomegalovirus infection. Remarks on this clonotype: The antigen is undetermined.

TCRdb re-called the reads with MiXCR, one entry per CDR3 protein. The repertoire consists of around 800,000 distinct CDR3 sequences, with 32% occurring once and the leading ten covering around 12%. V was cut by 4 bases and J by 0 bases, with 8 bases left in between. The CDR3 has 14 residues. The germline CDR1 and CDR2 sequences are MNHEY and SMNVEV (reference sequence). This receptor was taken from a human donor in good health (CMV status not recorded). Some clones in this sample may be carry-over from other donors' samples. The sequenced sample was cultured CD8+ T cells from PBMCs, obtained from culture after CMV antigen stimulation. The V call is TRBV27, the J call TRBJ2-3; D remains unclear. The CDR3 nucleotides read TGTGCCAGCAGTTGGATCGGCAGCACAGATACGCAGTATTTT. It encodes CASSWIGSTDTQYF.